A selection of T cell receptor beta chains follows, all from one sample in a study of post-analysis software for immune sequencing data. TCRdb called the PCR reads again in MiXCR, with one record for every CDR3 protein. The table lists about 560,000 distinct CDR3 sequences, 44% of them singletons. The specimen sequenced was blood. The source is a girl aged 10 to 17 with multiple sclerosis. Each CDR3 is given with its conserved first and last residue. A D gene is named only where the DNA matches it firmly. Only some rows state a clone size, as once, few, many or a class for expanded clones.

>TRBJ1-1|TRBV7-2|NA|NA
CASSFFTLNTEAFF
TGTGCCAGCAGCTTTTTCACGTTGAACACTGAAGCTTTCTTT
>TRBJ2-3|TRBV6-4|TRBD1|NA
CASSYRGQGSDTQYF
TGTGCCAGCTCATACCGGGGACAGGGTTCAGATACGCAGTATTTT
>TRBJ2-1|TRBV12-3/TRBV12-4|NA|many
CASSPRPDSYNEQFF
TGTGCCAGCAGTCCGAGGCCGGACTCCTACAATGAGCAGTTCTTC
>TRBJ2-4|TRBV12-3/TRBV12-4|NA|few
CASSYRDIQYF
TGTGCCAGCAGTTATAGGGACATTCAGTACTTC
>TRBJ2-5|TRBV7-8|NA|many
CASSLPTSTETQYF
TGTGCCAGCAGCTTACCCACTAGCACGGAGACCCAGTACTTC
>TRBJ1-2|TRBV27|NA|few
CASSVTGAGYGYTF
TGTGCCAGCAGTGTCACCGGGGCGGGATATGGCTACACCTTC
>TRBJ1-2|TRBV5-6|NA|many
CASSPSNYGYTF
TGTGCCAGCAGCCCCTCTAACTATGGCTACACCTTC
>TRBJ1-2|TRBV7-9|TRBD1|NA
CASRGADRGHYGYTF
TGTGCCAGCAGGGGAGCGGACAGGGGCCACTATGGCTACACCTTC
>TRBJ1-1|TRBV20-1|NA|few
CSARESDTEAFF
TGCAGTGCTAGAGAATCGGACACTGAAGCTTTCTTT
>TRBJ1-2|TRBV5-1|NA|NA
CASSLWETSYGYTF
TGCGCCAGCAGCTTATGGGAGACTTCGTATGGCTACACCTTC
>TRBJ2-7|TRBV5-1|NA|NA
CASSMQLTGDSSYEQYF
TGCGCCAGCAGCATGCAATTGACCGGTGACAGCTCCTACGAGCAGTACTTC
>TRBJ1-4|TRBV12-3/TRBV12-4|TRBD1|few
CASRDTGVLNEKLFF
TGTGCCAGCAGAGATACAGGGGTATTGAATGAAAAACTGTTTTTT
>TRBJ1-2|TRBV6-6|TRBD1|NA
CTSSNSRTGFGYGYTF
TGTACCAGCAGTAACTCCAGGACAGGTTTCGGCTATGGCTACACCTTC
>TRBJ2-1|TRBV11-2|NA|NA
CASSTGGTYNEQFF
TGTGCCAGCAGCACCGGGGGAACCTACAATGAGCAGTTCTTC
>TRBJ1-2|TRBV7-2|NA|NA
CASSQRTAGAGYTF
TGTGCCAGCAGCCAACGGACGGCCGGGGCTGGCTACACCTTC
>TRBJ2-5|TRBV6-1|NA|few
CASSEAGQFATQYF
TGTGCCAGCAGTGAAGCGGGTCAGTTTGCGACCCAGTACTTC
>TRBJ2-5|TRBV7-8|NA|many
CASSLATQETQYF
TGTGCCAGCAGCTTAGCGACCCAAGAGACCCAGTACTTC